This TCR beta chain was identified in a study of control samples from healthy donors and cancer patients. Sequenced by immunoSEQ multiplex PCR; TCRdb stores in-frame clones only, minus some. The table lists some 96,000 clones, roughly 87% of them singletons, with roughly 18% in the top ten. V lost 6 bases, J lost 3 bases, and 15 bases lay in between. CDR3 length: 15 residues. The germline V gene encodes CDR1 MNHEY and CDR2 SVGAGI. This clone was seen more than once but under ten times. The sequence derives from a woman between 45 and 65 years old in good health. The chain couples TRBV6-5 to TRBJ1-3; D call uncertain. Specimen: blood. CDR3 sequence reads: CASRTDMAGGNTIYF. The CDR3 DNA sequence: TGTGCCAGCAGAACCGACATGGCCGGTGGAAACACCATATATTTT.